Included here is one T cell receptor (beta chain) sequence, with context. The data were taken from a study of blood T cell repertoires in COVID-19. Across the whole study: Samples representing acute and convalescent COVID-19 were sourced from the United States, Italy and Spain.

TCRdb's copy holds only in-frame clones and misses some; the assay was immunoSEQ multiplex PCR. The table shows about 33,000 clones, with more than 80% occurring only once. Germline V gene lookup returns CDR1 SGHAT and CDR2 FQNNGV. This CDR3 comprises 16 residues. Losses at the gene ends were 5 bases for V and 3 bases for J; bases not matched to a gene: 12. This receptor was identified in a human donor in a cohort sampled during active COVID-19. The chain recombines TRBV11-2 with TRBJ2-7; 8 bases align to TRBD2. Sequencing input: peripheral blood. CDR3 sequence reads: CASSAWDGRALYEQYF. The CDR3 nucleotides read TGTGCCAGCAGCGCCTGGGACGGGAGGGCCCTCTACGAGCAGTACTTC.